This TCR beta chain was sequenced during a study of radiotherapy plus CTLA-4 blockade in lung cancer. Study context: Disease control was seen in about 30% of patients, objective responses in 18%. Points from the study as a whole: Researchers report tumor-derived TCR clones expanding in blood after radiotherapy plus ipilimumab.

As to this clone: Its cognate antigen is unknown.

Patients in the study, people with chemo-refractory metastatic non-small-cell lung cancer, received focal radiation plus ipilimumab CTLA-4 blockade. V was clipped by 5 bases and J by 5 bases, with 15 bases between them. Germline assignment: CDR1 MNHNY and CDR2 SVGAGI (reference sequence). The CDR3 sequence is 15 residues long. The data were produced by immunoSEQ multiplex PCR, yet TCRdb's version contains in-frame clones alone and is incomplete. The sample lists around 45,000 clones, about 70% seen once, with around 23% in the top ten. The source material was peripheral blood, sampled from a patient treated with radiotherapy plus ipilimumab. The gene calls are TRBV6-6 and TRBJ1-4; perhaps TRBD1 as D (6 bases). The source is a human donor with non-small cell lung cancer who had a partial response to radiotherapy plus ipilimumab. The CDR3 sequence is CASSPRTEGNEKLFF. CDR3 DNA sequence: TGTGCCAGCAGTCCCCGGACAGAGGGCAATGAAAAACTGTTTTTT.